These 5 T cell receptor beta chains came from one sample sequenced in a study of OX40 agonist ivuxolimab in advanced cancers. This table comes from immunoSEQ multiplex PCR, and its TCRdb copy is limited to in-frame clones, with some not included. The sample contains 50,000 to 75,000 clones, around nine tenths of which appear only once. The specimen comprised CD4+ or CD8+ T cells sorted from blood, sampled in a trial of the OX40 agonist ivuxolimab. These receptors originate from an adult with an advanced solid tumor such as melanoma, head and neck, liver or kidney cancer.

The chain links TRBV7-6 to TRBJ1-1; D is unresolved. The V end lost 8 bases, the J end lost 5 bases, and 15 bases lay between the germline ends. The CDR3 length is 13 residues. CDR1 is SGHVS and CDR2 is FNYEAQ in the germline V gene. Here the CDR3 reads CASSDRTETEAFF. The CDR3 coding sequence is TGTGCCAGCTCCGACCGCACGGAGACTGAAGCTTTCTTT.

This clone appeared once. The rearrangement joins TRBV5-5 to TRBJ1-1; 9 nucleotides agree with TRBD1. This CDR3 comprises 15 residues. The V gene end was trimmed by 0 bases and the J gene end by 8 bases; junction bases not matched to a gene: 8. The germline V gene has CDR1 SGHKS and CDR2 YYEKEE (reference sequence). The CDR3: CASSLDGTGRLEAFF. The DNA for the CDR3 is TGTGCCAGCAGCTTGGACGGGACAGGGAGGCTGGAAGCTTTCTTT.

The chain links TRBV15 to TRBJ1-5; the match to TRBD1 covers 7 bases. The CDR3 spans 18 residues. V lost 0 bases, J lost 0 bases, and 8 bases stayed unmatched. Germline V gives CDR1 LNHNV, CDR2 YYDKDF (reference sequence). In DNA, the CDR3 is TGTGCCACCAGCAGAGATTTCGGACAGGCCTATAGCAATCAGCCCCAGCATTTT. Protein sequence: CATSRDFGQAYSNQPQHF.

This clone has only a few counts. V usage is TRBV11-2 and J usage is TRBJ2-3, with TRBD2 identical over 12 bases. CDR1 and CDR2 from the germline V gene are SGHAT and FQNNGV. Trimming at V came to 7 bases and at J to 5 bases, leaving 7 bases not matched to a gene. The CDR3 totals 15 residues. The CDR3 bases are TGTGCCAGCACCCCGGGACTAGCGGGCAGAGATACGCAGTATTTT. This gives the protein CASTPGLAGRDTQYF.

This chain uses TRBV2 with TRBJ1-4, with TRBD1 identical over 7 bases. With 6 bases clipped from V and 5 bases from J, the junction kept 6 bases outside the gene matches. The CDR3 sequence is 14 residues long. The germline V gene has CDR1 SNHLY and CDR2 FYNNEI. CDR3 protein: CASRVQGLNEKLFF. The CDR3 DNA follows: TGTGCCAGCAGGGTACAGGGGCTGAATGAAAAACTGTTTTTT.